The rows below give T cell receptor beta chains drawn from one sample of a study of OX40 agonist ivuxolimab in advanced cancers. Some clones are missing from TCRdb's copy, which holds only in-frame ones; the method was immunoSEQ multiplex PCR. The sample carries over 55,000 clones, around 86% recorded once. The input for sequencing was CD4+ or CD8+ T cells sorted from blood, taken in a trial of the OX40 agonist ivuxolimab. The receptors stem from an adult with an advanced solid tumor such as melanoma, head and neck, liver or kidney cancer. Each CDR3 is given without its conserved first and last residue. A D gene is named only where the DNA matches it firmly.

d_call	v_call	j_call	cdr3_aa
-	TRBV11-2	TRBJ1-1	ASSLEGEITEAF
-	TRBV11-2	TRBJ1-1	ASSFGGYTEAF
-	TRBV2	TRBJ1-5	ASSEGKGGNQPQH
TRBD1	TRBV2	TRBJ2-7	ASSEVGQGYEQY
-	TRBV7-3	TRBJ1-2	ASSGSAAYT
-	TRBV4-2	TRBJ2-3	ASSQDTGDTQY
-	TRBV5-1	TRBJ1-1	ASSLGGAKNTEAF
-	TRBV5-1	TRBJ1-1	ASTLFGANTEAF
-	TRBV6-1	TRBJ1-4	ASSEVPGTATTNEKLF
-	TRBV11-2	TRBJ1-5	ASSFRDNQPQH
-	TRBV5-6	TRBJ1-2	ASSLGVVNYGYT
-	TRBV5-6	TRBJ1-6	ASSLGNSPLH
TRBD1	TRBV14	TRBJ2-4	ASSLPTGQGPLGKNIQY
-	TRBV7-7	TRBJ1-1	ASSLDSNTEAF
TRBD1	TRBV10-3	TRBJ2-5	AISEGGAETQY
-	TRBV29-1	TRBJ1-3	SGTASGNTIY
-	TRBV7-2	TRBJ1-5	ASSLAGGNQPQH
-	TRBV18	TRBJ1-4	ASHSPGRGNEKLF
-	TRBV4-3	TRBJ1-2	ASSQEVGVNGYT
-	TRBV5-5	TRBJ1-5	ASSAVPGSDQPQH
-	TRBV7-2	TRBJ1-1	ASSLSSGTEAF
-	TRBV21-1	TRBJ1-5	ASSHPWARGSNQPQH
-	TRBV27	TRBJ1-5	ASRSGGNQPQH
TRBD2	TRBV2	TRBJ2-3	ASSRGLAGATDTQY
-	TRBV7-8	TRBJ1-3	ASSSQGGGGNTIY
TRBD1	TRBV10-3	TRBJ1-4	ATGQGAEEKLF
-	TRBV6-5	TRBJ1-2	ASSYSKTENYGYT
-	TRBV19	TRBJ1-1	ASSSPRTGNTEAF
-	TRBV28	TRBJ1-2	ASSSTDFSNYGYT
-	TRBV19	TRBJ2-3	ASSIVFQGGTDTQY